This T cell receptor beta chain was sequenced for a study of cytomegalovirus exposure and HLA in healthy donors. Points from the study as a whole: An Asian-associated ancestry cluster reportedly showed fewer N-insertions than the approximately 620-donor mean in a later analysis. HLA restriction was apparent for most CMV-associated TCR beta chains in a later analysis. In vitro experiments confirmed that three CMV-associated chains were specific for CMV antigens.

There are many counts of this clone. Its antigen is not identified. PCR amplification relied on 60 Vbeta primers (plus 13 Jbeta primers). TCRdb's table, derived via immunoSEQ multiplex PCR, lists solely in-frame clones and lacks some. The sample yields 100,000 or so clones, roughly 12% seen once. This TCR was recovered from a man aged 35 to 55 in good health and CMV-seropositive. The sequenced sample consisted of PBMCs.

CDR3 nucleotides: TGTGCCACGGAGGGGGGGGCTGATGAAGCTTTCTTT. This sequence encodes CATEGGADEAFF. The chain has TRBV6-1 and TRBJ1-1; D perhaps matches TRBD1 (6 bases). V gave up 10 bases and J gave up 7 bases, with 16 bases separating them. The CDR3 sequence is 12 residues long. CDR1 and CDR2 from the germline V gene are MNHNS and SASEGT.